Included here is one T cell receptor beta chain sequence, with context. These data belong to a study of shared clonotypes between healthy human individuals. Germline CDR1 reads MNHNS; CDR2 reads SASEGT. V lost 2 bases, J lost 0 bases, and 13 bases lay in between. The CDR3 extends over 16 amino acids. CD45RO negativity and positive selection for CCR7 defined naive CD8 cells, a population that excluded terminally differentiated effector memory CD45RA+ cells. The assay was immunoSEQ multiplex PCR, and TCRdb's table has in-frame clones only and misses some. The sample gives about 2 million clones, roughly 95% of which show up once; roughly 1% is in the top ten.

The sequenced sample consisted of naive CD8+ T cells sorted from blood. This sequence originates from a man younger than 35 in good health. The chain carries TRBV6-1 and TRBJ1-2; a possible D gene is TRBD1 (5 bases). In DNA, the CDR3 is TGTGCCAGCAGTGAACCGACGGGGGTGCCTAACTATGGCTACACCTTC. Translating gives CASSEPTGVPNYGYTF.